This T cell receptor (beta chain) was profiled in a study of shared clonotypes between healthy human individuals. An assay was performed, and its level was deep. The genomic DNA of each subset was split evenly across several immunoSEQ plates. This table comes from immunoSEQ multiplex PCR, and its TCRdb copy is limited to in-frame clones, with some not included. The sample contains 300,000 or so clones, under 80% of which appear only once. The table lists this clone with a few counts. Antigen unknown. The CDR3 runs 13 residues. Trimming took off 4 bases at V and 5 bases at J, with 8 bases between the two ends. Germline CDR1 and CDR2: MGHDK and SYGVNS. Study conclusions and caveats: Sampling involved blood alone; tissue repertoires likely differ. The generation probabilities recorded for non-shared clonotypes fell below those of clonotypes shared by all four donors.

The sample consisted of memory CD4+ T cells sorted from blood. Subset indicated: CD45RA-negative fraction. The chain joins TRBV25-1 to TRBJ2-2, with D maybe TRBD1 (6 bases). This clonotype was obtained from a man between 25 and 39 years old in good health. The CDR3 DNA reads as TGTGCCAGCAGTGGAGACAGGACCGGGGAGCTGTTTTTT. It codes for CASSGDRTGELFF. Drawing the rest from reference TRBV25-1 and TRBJ2-2, the complete variable domain is EADIYQTPRYLVIGTGKKITLECSQTMGHDKMYWYQQDPGMELHLIHYSYGVNSTEKGDLSSESTVSRIRTEHFPLTLESARPSHTSQYLCASSGDRTGELFFGEGSRLTVL.